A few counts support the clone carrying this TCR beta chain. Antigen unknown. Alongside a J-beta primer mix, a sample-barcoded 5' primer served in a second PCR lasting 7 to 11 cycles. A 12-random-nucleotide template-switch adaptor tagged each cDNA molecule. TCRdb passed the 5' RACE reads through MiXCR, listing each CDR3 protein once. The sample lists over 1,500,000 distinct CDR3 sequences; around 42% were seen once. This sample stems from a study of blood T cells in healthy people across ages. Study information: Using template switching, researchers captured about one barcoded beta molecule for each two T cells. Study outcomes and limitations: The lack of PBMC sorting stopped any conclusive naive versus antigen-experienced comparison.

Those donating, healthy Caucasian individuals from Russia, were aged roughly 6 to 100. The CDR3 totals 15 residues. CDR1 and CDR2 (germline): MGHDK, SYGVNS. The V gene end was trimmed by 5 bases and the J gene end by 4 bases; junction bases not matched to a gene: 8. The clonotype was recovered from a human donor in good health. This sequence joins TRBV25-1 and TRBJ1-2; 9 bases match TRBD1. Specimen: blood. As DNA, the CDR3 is TGTGCCAGCAGTAGTACAGGGGGCTCGGGCTATGGCTACACCTTC. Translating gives CASSSTGGSGYGYTF.